The T cell receptor beta chain under discussion was sequenced for a study of regulatory T cells in long-lasting Graves disease. Concerning this clonotype itself: Only one base separates this from a far larger clonotype, so it likely reflects a read error.

Combining iRepertoire HTBI primers with Arm-PCR of CDR3 regions, the authors built TCR beta libraries. MiXCR, run by TCRdb on the multiplex PCR reads, gives a single entry per CDR3 protein. The sample contains 500,000 or so distinct CDR3 sequences, less than 15% of which appear only once. Time point indicated: newly diagnosed GD, antithyroid drugs for less than 3 months. From RNA extracted from PBMCs, the TCR library was made. Roughly 9.9-milliliter peripheral blood samples went into EDTA tubes. The germline V gene has CDR1 MDHEN and CDR2 SYDVKM. The length of the CDR3 is 13 residues. The germline V and J ends were trimmed by 4 bases and 5 bases, with 11 bases remaining between them. This same sample was also taken into another study, of T cells in Graves' hyperthyroidism and ophthalmopathy. From that second work: The HTBI set primed first-round TCR CDR3 RT-PCR.

The source is a woman in her fifties or sixties with Graves disease. This material consisted of peripheral blood mononuclear cells (PBMCs), taken at new diagnosis, from a patient treated with antithyroid drugs. The chain couples TRBV28 to TRBJ1-2, with a tentative D call TRBD1 (5 bases). The CDR3, as DNA: TGTGCCAGCAGTTCGGGACGGAAATATGGCTACACCTTC. It yields the protein CASSSGRKYGYTF.